The subject of this entry is one T cell receptor (beta chain). In this sample, this clonotype turned up a few times. The antigen it recognizes is unknown. Base qualities are missing; no much larger clone stands one base away. The germline ends are 9 bases apart after V is trimmed by 0 bases and J by 4 bases. The germline V gene sets CDR1 to LGHNA and CDR2 to YSLEER. Its CDR3 holds 14 amino acids, cysteine through phenylalanine. The retained sequence is limited to the CDR3, 42 bases, with the frame set at the first base. This sample was included in a study of CD8 T cells in ankylosing spondylitis (dated by TCRdb to 2015 to 2018). At the level of the whole study: The study set out to find disease-linked TCR variants by profiling T cell receptor beta repertoires in ankylosing spondylitis patients and healthy donors. In total, the full study cohort was made up of roughly 110 healthy donors and 25 ankylosing spondylitis patients. Peripheral blood was sampled, and synovial fluid was also collected from ankylosing spondylitis patients. The paper's findings and limits, for the study overall: Some motif variants had previously been reported in the synovial fluid and blood of reactive arthritis patients, which suggests shared mechanisms of disease initiation. Blood from ankylosing spondylitis patients appeared to be characterized by a TCR beta motif made up of under ten highly homologous amino acid variants. The disease-linked clones were reported to be significantly enriched in matched synovial fluid samples from ankylosing spondylitis patients. A CD8+ phenotype was shown by the disease-linked clones, which were found at relatively low frequencies in peripheral blood.

Sequencing instrument: Illumina HiSeq 2500. Quantitative 5'-RACE with molecular barcodes was used to prepare TCR beta libraries. The original pipeline was this. To identify disease-linked TCR variants, a new computational method was used, one built on a probabilistic model of VDJ rearrangement. Using fastp trimming at Q25 and MiXCR clonotype assembly, TCRdb reanalyzed the public sequencing data and kept in-frame beta chains. Each entry is one CDR3 protein sequence, shown with its most common DNA and genes. Clone size and V and J calls follow TCRdb, not the original study. Within this sample are fewer than 550,000 distinct CDR3 sequences, with roughly 5.3% of them counted one time only. The top ten clonotypes cover around 3.6% of the sample.

The chain is assembled from TRBV4-3 and TRBJ1-2; the D gene lacks a confident call. This clonotype was sampled from a male donor with ankylosing spondylitis. Input material: blood, either unsorted or a sorted T cell fraction (not recorded which). Here the CDR3 is given as CASSQEWASYGYTF. The DNA sequence is given as TGCGCCAGCAGCCAAGAGTGGGCGAGCTATGGCTACACCTTC.